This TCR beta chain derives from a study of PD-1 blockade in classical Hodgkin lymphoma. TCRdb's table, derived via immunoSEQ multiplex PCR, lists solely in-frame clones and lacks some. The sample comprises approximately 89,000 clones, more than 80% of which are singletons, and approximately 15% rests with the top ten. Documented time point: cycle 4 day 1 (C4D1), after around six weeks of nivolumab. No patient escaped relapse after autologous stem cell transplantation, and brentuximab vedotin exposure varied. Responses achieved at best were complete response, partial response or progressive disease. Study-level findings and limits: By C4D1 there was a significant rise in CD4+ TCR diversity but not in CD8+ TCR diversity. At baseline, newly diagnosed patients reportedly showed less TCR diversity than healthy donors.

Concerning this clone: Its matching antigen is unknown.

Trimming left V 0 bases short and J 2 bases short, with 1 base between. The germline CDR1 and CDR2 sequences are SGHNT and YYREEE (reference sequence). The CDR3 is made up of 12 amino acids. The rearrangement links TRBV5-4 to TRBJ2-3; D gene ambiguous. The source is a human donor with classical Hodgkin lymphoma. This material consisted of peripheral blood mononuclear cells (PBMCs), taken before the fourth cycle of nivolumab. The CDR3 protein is CASSLATDTQYF. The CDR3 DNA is TGTGCCAGCAGCTTGGCCACAGATACGCAGTATTTT.